The next 9 T cell receptor beta chains were all read from a single sample in a study of T cells in Graves' hyperthyroidism and ophthalmopathy. Amplification of TCR beta CDR3 regions was performed using RNA transcripts as template. The study used the HTBI primer set for a first-round RT-PCR of the TCR CDR3. MiXCR, run by TCRdb on the multiplex PCR reads, gives a single entry per CDR3 protein. The sample consists of fewer than 700,000 distinct CDR3 sequences, about a sixth of them appearing once. The sample consisted of blood. Receptor source: a woman aged 18 to 35 with Graves' ophthalmopathy.

Many counts were recorded for this clonotype. The junction does not match germline at one end; this may be a read error. The chain uses TRBV5-1 and TRBJ2-5; D gene uncertain. Germline V lookup: CDR1 SGHRS, CDR2 YFSETQ. The CDR3 length is 11 residues. This CDR3 reads CASSLSETQYF. The CDR3 nucleotides read TGTGCCAGCAGCTTATCAGAGACCCAGTACTTC.

J is TRBJ1-1 and V is TRBV6-1; 9 bases match TRBD1. The CDR3 contains 13 residues. V was pared by 8 bases and J by 6 bases, with 7 bases of the junction left unmatched. The germline CDR1 and CDR2 sequences are MNHNS and SASEGT. This CDR3 is CASGRQGGAEAFF. The CDR3 DNA sequence: TGTGCCAGCGGCAGACAGGGGGGGGCTGAAGCTTTCTTT.

This clonotype was counted many times. J is TRBJ1-1 and V is TRBV28; D unresolved. V lost 4 bases and J 0 bases, leaving 6 bases between the germline ends. The CDR3 runs 13 residues. Germline V gene lookup returns CDR1 MDHEN and CDR2 SYDVKM. Here the CDR3 DNA reads TGTGCCAGCAGTTCTCGAATGAACACTGAAGCTTTCTTT. Encoded protein: CASSSRMNTEAFF.

This chain joins TRBV6-5 and TRBJ2-2, with D maybe TRBD1 (6 bases). The V and J ends lost 0 bases and 3 bases respectively, with 11 bases between them. Germline V CDR1 and CDR2: MNHEY, SVGAGI. The CDR3 runs to 16 residues. The chain's CDR3 is CASSYSRDTYTGELFF. In DNA, the CDR3 is TGTGCCAGCAGTTACTCCCGGGACACTTACACCGGGGAGCTGTTTTTT.

This chain uses TRBV27 with TRBJ2-2, with 8 bases matching TRBD2. This CDR3 is built from 16 residues. CDR1 and CDR2 (germline): MNHEY, SMNVEV (reference sequence). The V segment lost 3 bases and the J segment 7 bases; nucleotides outside the gene matches: 10. The CDR3 reads CASSFTTSEGVGELFF. Written as DNA, the CDR3 is TGTGCCAGCAGTTTTACGACTAGCGAGGGGGTCGGGGAGCTGTTTTTT.

The rearrangement joins TRBV12-3 or TRBV12-4 to TRBJ1-1; perhaps TRBD1 as D (5 bases). Deletions cut 3 bases from V and 0 bases from J, with 17 bases between. The CDR3 length is 17 residues. CDR3 coding DNA: TGTGCCAGCAGTTTCAGCCGGGACGGCGGGATGAACACTGAAGCTTTCTTT. It translates to CASSFSRDGGMNTEAFF.

The chain employs TRBV11-2 and TRBJ2-7; no reliable D call. V was pared by 5 bases and J by 1 base, with 9 bases between. This CDR3 comprises 13 residues. CDR1 and CDR2 from the germline V gene are SGHAT and FQNNGV. Written as DNA, the CDR3 is TGTGCCAGCAGCGTACGCCTTTCCTACGAGCAGTACTTC. This encodes CASSVRLSYEQYF. Drawing the rest from reference TRBV11-2 and TRBJ2-7, the complete variable domain is EAGVAQSPRYKIIEKRQSVAFWCNPISGHATLYWYQQILGQGPKLLIQFQNNGVVDDSQLPKDRFSAERLKGVDSTLKIQPAKLEDSAVYLCASSVRLSYEQYFGPGTRLTVT.

In this sample, this clonotype turned up a few times. V gene TRBV7-3 combines with J gene TRBJ2-2, with 11 nucleotides matching TRBD1. This CDR3 region has 16 residues. The junction had 6 bases not matched to a gene; V was cut back by 3 bases and J by 6 bases. Per the germline V gene, CDR1 is SGHTA and CDR2 is FQGTGA. The DNA for the CDR3 is TGTGCCAGCAGCTTTAATCCGGGACAGGGGGCCGGGGAGCTGTTTTTT. Protein product: CASSFNPGQGAGELFF.

A remark on this clonotype: This may be a read error: a much more frequent sequence differs by one nucleotide. J is TRBJ1-1 and V is TRBV11-2; D ambiguous. The germline V gene encodes CDR1 SGHAT and CDR2 FQNNGV. This CDR3 spans 15 amino acids. As DNA, the CDR3 is TGTGCCGGCAGCCTCCGGAGTGCTATGAACACTGAAGCTTTCTTT. This gives the protein CAGSLRSAMNTEAFF.